This TCR beta chain appears in the sequencing data of a study of T cell responses to AZD1222 COVID-19 vaccine. This CDR3 has 13 amino acids. V shed 3 bases and J shed 8 bases, with 13 bases lying between them. Germline CDR1 reads SGHDN; CDR2 reads FVKESK. General study points: Just a handful of AZD1222 recipients were seropositive at baseline. Clonal diversity may have been underestimated in mostly white British donors.

With regard to this clone: Its matching antigen is unknown.

The data were produced by immunoSEQ multiplex PCR, yet TCRdb's version contains in-frame clones alone and is incomplete. The profile covers about 210,000 clones, with 92% appearing a single time and over 1% taken by the ten largest. The TCR comes from an adult in good health. Sample: peripheral blood, taken on day 0 of AZD1222 vaccination. The rearrangement links TRBV14 to TRBJ1-2; D is uncertain. This CDR3 reads CASSHPQTGGYTF. The CDR3 DNA reads TGTGCCAGCAGCCACCCTCAAACGGGAGGCTACACCTTC. The complete variable domain, with remaining parts taken from reference TRBV14 and TRBJ1-2, reads EAGVTQFPSHSVIEKGQTVTLRCDPISGHDNLYWYRRVMGKEIKFLLHFVKESKQDESGMPNNRFLAERTGGTYSTLKVQPAELEDSGVYFCASSHPQTGGYTFGSGTRLTVV.